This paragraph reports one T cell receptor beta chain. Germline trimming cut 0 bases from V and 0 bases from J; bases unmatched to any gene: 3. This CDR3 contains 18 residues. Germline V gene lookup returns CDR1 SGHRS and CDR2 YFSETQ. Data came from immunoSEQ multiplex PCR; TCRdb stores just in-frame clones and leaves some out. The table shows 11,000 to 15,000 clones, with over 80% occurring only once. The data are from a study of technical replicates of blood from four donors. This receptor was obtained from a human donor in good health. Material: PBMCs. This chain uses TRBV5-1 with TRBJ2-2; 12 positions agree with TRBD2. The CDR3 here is CASSLASGRVANTGELFF. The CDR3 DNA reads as TGCGCCAGCAGCTTGGCTAGCGGGAGGGTAGCGAACACCGGGGAGCTGTTTTTT.